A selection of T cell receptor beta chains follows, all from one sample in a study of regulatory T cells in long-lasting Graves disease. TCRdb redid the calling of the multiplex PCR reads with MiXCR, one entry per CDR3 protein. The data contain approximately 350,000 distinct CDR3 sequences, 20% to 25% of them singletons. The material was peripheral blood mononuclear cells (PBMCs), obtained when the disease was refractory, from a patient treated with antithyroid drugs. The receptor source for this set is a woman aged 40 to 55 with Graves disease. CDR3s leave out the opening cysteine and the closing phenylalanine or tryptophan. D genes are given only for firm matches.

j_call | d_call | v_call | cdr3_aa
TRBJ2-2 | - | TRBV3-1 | ASSQEPMGYTGELF
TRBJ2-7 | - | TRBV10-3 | AISRDGSYEQY
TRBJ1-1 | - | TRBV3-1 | ASSHRHGPEAF
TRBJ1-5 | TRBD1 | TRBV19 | ASRGQGDNQPQH
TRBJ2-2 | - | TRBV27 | ASRKRNGELF
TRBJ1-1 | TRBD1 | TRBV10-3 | AISTGGAGWTEAF
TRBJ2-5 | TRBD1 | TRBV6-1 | ASKGAAQKTQY
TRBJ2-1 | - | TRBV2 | ASSEFKTVPFNEQF
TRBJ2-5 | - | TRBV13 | ASSAGPAGETQY
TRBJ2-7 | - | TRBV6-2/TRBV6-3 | ASSYSRDPDEQY